The clone carrying this T cell receptor beta chain was detected a few times. Its matching antigen is unknown. These data are taken from a study of cytomegalovirus exposure and HLA in healthy donors. Study outcomes and limitations: It was found in a later analysis that first-cohort TCR clusters tended to co-occur in the 95 to 150 validation repertoires. Associated with cytomegalovirus, according to the listing, were 150 to 200 TCR beta chains. Confirmation was obtained in vitro that a few CMV-associated chains are specific for CMV antigens.

This table comes from immunoSEQ multiplex PCR, and its TCRdb copy is limited to in-frame clones, with some not included. The repertoire holds about 89,000 clones, with approximately 88% as singletons. CDR1 and CDR2 (germline): WSHSY, SAAADI. The CDR3 runs 15 residues. Trimming removed 2 bases from V and 1 base from J, with 12 bases in between. The source of this sequence is a woman aged 18-29 years in good health and CMV-seropositive. The V gene is TRBV10-2, the J gene TRBJ2-7; TRBD2 is a possible D gene (5 bases). The specimen sequenced was PBMCs. The chain's CDR3 is CASSESGSASYEQYF. In DNA, the CDR3 is TGCGCCAGCAGTGAGAGTGGTAGCGCTTCCTACGAGCAGTACTTC.